This T cell receptor beta chain was profiled in a study of OX40 agonist ivuxolimab in advanced cancers. The CDR3 is 15 residues long. Germline CDR1 reads KGHSH; CDR2 reads LQKENI. Germline trimming cut 6 bases from V and 5 bases from J; bases unmatched to any gene: 11. Sequenced by immunoSEQ multiplex PCR; TCRdb stores in-frame clones only, minus some. The repertoire includes tens of thousands of clones, roughly 90% of them detected once, and 4.8% sits in the top ten. The receptor was isolated from an adult with an advanced solid tumor such as melanoma, head and neck, liver or kidney cancer. Sequenced material: CD4+ or CD8+ T cells sorted from blood, taken in a trial of the OX40 agonist ivuxolimab. V gene TRBV18 combines with J gene TRBJ1-2; 8 bases match TRBD1. Written as DNA, the CDR3 is TGTGCCAGCTCTCAGGACAGGGAAGTAGGGTATGGCTACACCTTC. Translation: CASSQDREVGYGYTF. Complete variable domain (other parts from reference TRBV18 and TRBJ1-2): NAGVMQNPRHLVRRRGQEARLRCSPMKGHSHVYWYRQLPEEGLKFMVYLQKENIIDESGMPKERFSAEFPKEGPSILRIQQVVRGDSAAYFCASSQDREVGYGYTFGSGTRLTVV.